One and the same sample provided the 22 T cell receptor beta chains below, sequenced in a study of blood T cell repertoires in COVID-19. Sequencing used immunoSEQ multiplex PCR; TCRdb keeps in-frame clones, though not all of them. The repertoire has about 140,000 clones, about 76% of them found once; the top ten carry 13%. What was sequenced was peripheral blood. The receptors shown here come from a man older than 75 with acute or convalescent COVID-19.

The chain employs TRBV6-5 and TRBJ2-7; D call uncertain. V was pared by 10 bases and J by 2 bases, with 12 bases between. Germline lookup yields CDR1 MNHEY and CDR2 SVGAGI. The CDR3 loop spans 12 amino acids. The CDR3 coding sequence is TGTGCCACCTCGACTCAGACCTACGAGCAGTACTTC. Amino acids: CATSTQTYEQYF.

The chain joins TRBV7-2 to TRBJ1-3; 8 bases match TRBD1. Germline trimming cut 4 bases from V and 4 bases from J; bases unmatched to any gene: 3. Germline CDR1 SGHTA, CDR2 FQGNSA. This CDR3 is built from 14 residues. CDR3 sequence: CASSSRDRGNTIYF. The CDR3 DNA follows: TGTGCCAGCAGCTCCCGGGACAGGGGAAACACCATATATTTT.

A few counts support this clone. The J gene is TRBJ1-5, the V gene TRBV7-3; D is perhaps TRBD1 (5 bases). There are 13 residues in the CDR3. The V end was cut by 4 bases, the J end by 3 bases, with 7 bases between. CDR1 and CDR2 (germline): SGHTA, FQGTGA. The CDR3 loop is CASSSGANQPQHF. The CDR3 nucleotides are TGTGCCAGCAGCTCTGGGGCCAATCAGCCCCAGCATTTT.

The chain uses TRBV18 and TRBJ2-3; D remains ambiguous. The CDR3 extends over 15 amino acids. The germline V gene has CDR1 KGHSH and CDR2 LQKENI. The V gene lost 0 bases and the J gene lost 1 base, with 8 bases spanning the gap. CDR3 sequence: CASSPPNRGTDTQYF. CDR3 sequence (DNA): TGTGCCAGCTCACCACCGAACCGAGGCACAGATACGCAGTATTTT. Full variable domain (remainder filled in from reference TRBV18 and TRBJ2-3): NAGVMQNPRHLVRRRGQEARLRCSPMKGHSHVYWYRQLPEEGLKFMVYLQKENIIDESGMPKERFSAEFPKEGPSILRIQQVVRGDSAAYFCASSPPNRGTDTQYFGPGTRLTVL.

The V and J genes are TRBV15 and TRBJ1-2; tentative D call: TRBD1 (6 bases). Germline V CDR1 and CDR2: LNHNV, YYDKDF (reference sequence). CDR3 length: 14 residues. The germline V and J ends were trimmed by 1 base and 6 bases, with 12 bases remaining between them. CDR3 protein: CATSRGGHGDGYTF. Written as DNA, the CDR3 is TGTGCCACCAGCAGAGGGGGGCATGGTGATGGCTACACCTTC.

The rearrangement links TRBV5-7 to TRBJ1-1, with D perhaps matching TRBD1 (5 bases). TRBV5-7 is filed as an ORF, its function uncertain. Trimming removed 0 bases from V and 0 bases from J, with 12 bases in between. The CDR3 sequence is 16 residues long. CDR3 nucleotides: TGTGCCAGCAGCTTGGAAGGGGAACACCTGAACACTGAAGCTTTCTTT. The encoded protein is CASSLEGEHLNTEAFF.

The chain recombines TRBV4-1 with TRBJ2-3, with 8 bases lining up with TRBD2. The length of the CDR3 is 17 residues. Trimming cost V 3 bases and J 0 bases; bases outside gene matches: 8. Germline V gene lookup returns CDR1 MGHRA and CDR2 YSYEKL. CDR3 in amino acids: CASSHSPASGSTDTQYF. CDR3 DNA sequence: TGCGCCAGCAGCCATAGCCCGGCTAGCGGGAGCACAGATACGCAGTATTTT.

The chain links TRBV7-2 to TRBJ2-4; no firm D call. From germline, CDR1 is SGHTA and CDR2 FQGNSA. This CDR3 has 16 amino acids. Trimming pared 3 bases from V and 13 bases from J, leaving 25 bases between. CDR3 sequence: CASSLNAPPNPAGQYF. DNA for the CDR3: TGTGCCAGCAGCTTGAACGCTCCACCAAATCCCGCAGGACAGTACTTC.

V gene TRBV19 combines with J gene TRBJ1-5; 7 positions match TRBD1. Losses at the gene ends were 5 bases for V and 6 bases for J; bases not matched to a gene: 4. The CDR3 is 13 residues long. Germline V CDR1 and CDR2: LNHDA, SQIVND (reference sequence). CDR3 amino acids: CASSETGTQPQHF. The CDR3 DNA is TGTGCCAGTAGTGAGACAGGGACTCAGCCCCAGCATTTT.

The chain couples TRBV24-1 to TRBJ1-2; D gene ambiguous. The V end was cut by 9 bases, the J end by 9 bases, with 7 bases between. The CDR3 sequence is 9 residues long. Germline-derived CDR1 and CDR2 are KGHDR and SFDVKD. The CDR3 loop reads CATPASYTF. The CDR3 DNA sequence: TGTGCCACCCCTGCGAGCTACACCTTC.

The V call is TRBV19, the J call TRBJ1-2; D remains ambiguous. Trimming removed 3 bases at V and 9 bases at J, with 17 bases between. CDR3 length equals 14 residues. In germline, CDR1 is LNHDA, CDR2 SQIVND (reference sequence). CDR3 DNA sequence: TGTGCCAGTAGTATGGCGAGGAGCGGAGATAGCTACACCTTC. This sequence encodes CASSMARSGDSYTF. Drawing the rest from reference TRBV19 and TRBJ1-2, the complete variable domain is DGGITQSPKYLFRKEGQNVTLSCEQNLNHDAMYWYRQDPGQGLRLIYYSQIVNDFQKGDIAEGYSVSREKKESFPLTVTSAQKNPTAFYLCASSMARSGDSYTFGSGTRLTVV.

The chain is built from TRBV9 and TRBJ1-1, with TRBD1 matching 7 bases. V was pared by 4 bases and J by 1 base, with 7 bases of the junction left unmatched. The germline CDR1 and CDR2 sequences are SGDLS and YYNGEE. The CDR3 totals 15 residues. The CDR3 nucleotides read TGTGCCAGCAGCTCAGACGACAGGGCGAACACTGAAGCTTTCTTT. Its translation: CASSSDDRANTEAFF.

This sequence joins TRBV19 and TRBJ1-1; no firm D call. The germline V and J ends were trimmed by 8 bases and 6 bases, with 10 bases remaining between them. The CDR3 spans 11 residues. CDR1 is LNHDA, CDR2 SQIVND, per germline (reference sequence). Here the CDR3 reads CASALRAEAFF. The CDR3 coding sequence is TGTGCCAGTGCCCTGCGGGCTGAAGCTTTCTTT.

The V gene is TRBV20-1, the J gene TRBJ1-5; a weak D match, TRBD1 (5 bases). Germline assignment: CDR1 DFQATT and CDR2 SNEGSKA (reference sequence). This CDR3 is 15 amino acids long. Trimming took 3 bases from V and 0 from J, leaving 12 bases between them. CDR3 in amino acids: CSASRQPYSNQPQHF. In DNA form, the CDR3 reads TGCAGTGCTAGTCGACAGCCATATAGCAATCAGCCCCAGCATTTT.

This clone was found once. The chain is built from TRBV7-9 and TRBJ2-5; a possible D gene is TRBD1 (6 bases). The V gene lost 7 bases and the J gene lost 1 base, with 19 bases spanning the gap. The CDR3 runs to 16 residues. The germline V gene has CDR1 SEHNR and CDR2 FQNEAQ (reference sequence). CDR3 DNA: TGTGCCAGCATCCCAACTGAAGGACAGACCCAAGAGACCCAGTACTTC. Its protein product is CASIPTEGQTQETQYF.

This clone has a single count. The chain links TRBV27 to TRBJ2-2; D is possibly TRBD2 (5 bases). The germline V and J ends were trimmed by 6 bases and 6 bases, with 8 bases remaining between them. The CDR3 spans 12 residues. CDR1 and CDR2 (germline): MNHEY, SMNVEV (reference sequence). CDR3 amino acids: CASRREAGELFF. For the CDR3, the DNA is TGTGCCAGCAGGAGGGAAGCCGGGGAGCTGTTTTTT.

The chain carries TRBV7-8 and TRBJ1-6; D not resolved. Germline values: CDR1 SGHVS, CDR2 FQNEAQ. The CDR3 is 12 amino acids. V lost 5 bases to trimming and J lost 7 bases, with 6 bases between them. CDR3 sequence reads: CASSQQNSPLHF. The DNA of the CDR3 is TGTGCCAGCAGCCAACAGAATTCACCCCTCCACTTT.

The chain uses TRBV18 and TRBJ2-2; D perhaps matches TRBD2 (6 bases). The ends were cut back, 6 bases at V and 4 bases at J, with 24 bases in the middle. Germline V lookup: CDR1 KGHSH, CDR2 LQKENI. The CDR3 spans 18 residues. The CDR3 region has the DNA TGTGCCAGCTCCCCTATCGGTCCAGGAGCGGGCGGCACCGGGGAGCTGTTTTTT. Amino acid sequence: CASSPIGPGAGGTGELFF. The whole variable domain, filled in from reference TRBV18 and TRBJ2-2, reads NAGVMQNPRHLVRRRGQEARLRCSPMKGHSHVYWYRQLPEEGLKFMVYLQKENIIDESGMPKERFSAEFPKEGPSILRIQQVVRGDSAAYFCASSPIGPGAGGTGELFFGEGSRLTVL.

On this clone itself: Other DNA sequences in the sample encode the same CDR3. This chain connects TRBV19 to TRBJ2-7; 8 nucleotides agree with TRBD2. Germline V CDR1 and CDR2: LNHDA, SQIVND (reference sequence). CDR3 length: 13 residues. The V gene end was trimmed by 3 bases and the J gene end by 6 bases; junction bases not matched to a gene: 4. In DNA form, the CDR3 reads TGTGCCAGTAGTATTACCGGGGGGGGCGAGCAGTACTTC. Its protein product is CASSITGGGEQYF.

V gene TRBV18 combines with J gene TRBJ2-5; D possibly corresponds to TRBD2 (5 bases). Germline V gene lookup returns CDR1 KGHSH and CDR2 LQKENI. The V end was cut by 0 bases, the J end by 7 bases, with 9 bases between. There are 13 residues in the CDR3. DNA for the CDR3: TGTGCCAGCTCACCACCTGGTGGAGGGACCCAGTACTTC. Translating gives CASSPPGGGTQYF.

The rearrangement links TRBV6-5 to TRBJ1-1, with no clear D. The germline V gene encodes CDR1 MNHEY and CDR2 SVGAGI. V lost 6 bases, J lost 6 bases, and 17 bases lay in between. The CDR3 contains 14 residues. CDR3 in DNA: TGTGCCAGCAGCCAACCGGGAGTTCGGCCTGAAGCTTTCTTT. Its translation: CASSQPGVRPEAFF.

V gene TRBV15 combines with J gene TRBJ1-2, with D unresolved. The V end was cut by 0 bases, the J end by 0 bases, with 2 bases between. Germline V gene sequence: CDR1 LNHNV, CDR2 YYDKDF (reference sequence). The CDR3 length is 13 residues. The CDR3 bases are TGTGCCACCAGCAGAGATACTAACTATGGCTACACCTTC. Its protein is CATSRDTNYGYTF.